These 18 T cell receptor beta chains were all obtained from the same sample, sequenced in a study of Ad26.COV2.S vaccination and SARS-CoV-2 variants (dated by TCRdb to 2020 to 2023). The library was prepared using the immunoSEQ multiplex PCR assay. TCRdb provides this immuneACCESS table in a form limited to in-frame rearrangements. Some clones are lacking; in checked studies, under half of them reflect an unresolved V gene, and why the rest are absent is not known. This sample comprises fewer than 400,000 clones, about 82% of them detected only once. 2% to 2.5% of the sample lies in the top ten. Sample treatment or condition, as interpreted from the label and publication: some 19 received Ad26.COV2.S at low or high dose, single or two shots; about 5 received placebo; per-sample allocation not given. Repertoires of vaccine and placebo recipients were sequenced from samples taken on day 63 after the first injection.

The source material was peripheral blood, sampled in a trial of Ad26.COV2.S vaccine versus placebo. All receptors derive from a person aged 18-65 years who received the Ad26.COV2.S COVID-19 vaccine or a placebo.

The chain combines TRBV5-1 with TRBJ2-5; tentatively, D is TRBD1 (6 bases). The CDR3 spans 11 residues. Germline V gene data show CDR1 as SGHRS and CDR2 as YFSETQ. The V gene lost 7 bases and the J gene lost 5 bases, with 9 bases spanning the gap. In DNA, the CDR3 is TGCGCCAGCCGACAGGAGGAGACCCAGTACTTC. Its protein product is CASRQEETQYF.

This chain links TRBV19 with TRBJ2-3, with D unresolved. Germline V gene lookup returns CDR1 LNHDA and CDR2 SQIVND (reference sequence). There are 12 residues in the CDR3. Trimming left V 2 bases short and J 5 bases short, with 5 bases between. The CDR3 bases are TGTGCCAGTAGTATATGGGGAGATACGCAGTATTTT. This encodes CASSIWGDTQYF. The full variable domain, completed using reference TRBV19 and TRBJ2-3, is DGGITQSPKYLFRKEGQNVTLSCEQNLNHDAMYWYRQDPGQGLRLIYYSQIVNDFQKGDIAEGYSVSREKKESFPLTVTSAQKNPTAFYLCASSIWGDTQYFGPGTRLTVL.

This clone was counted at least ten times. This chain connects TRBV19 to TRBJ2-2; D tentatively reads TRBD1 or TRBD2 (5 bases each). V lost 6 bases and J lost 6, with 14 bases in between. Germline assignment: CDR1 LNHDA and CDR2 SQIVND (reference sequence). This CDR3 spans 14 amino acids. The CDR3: CASRRDPGAGELFF. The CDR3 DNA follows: TGTGCCAGTAGACGGGACCCCGGGGCCGGGGAGCTGTTTTTT. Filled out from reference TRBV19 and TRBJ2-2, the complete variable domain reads DGGITQSPKYLFRKEGQNVTLSCEQNLNHDAMYWYRQDPGQGLRLIYYSQIVNDFQKGDIAEGYSVSREKKESFPLTVTSAQKNPTAFYLCASRRDPGAGELFFGEGSRLTVL.

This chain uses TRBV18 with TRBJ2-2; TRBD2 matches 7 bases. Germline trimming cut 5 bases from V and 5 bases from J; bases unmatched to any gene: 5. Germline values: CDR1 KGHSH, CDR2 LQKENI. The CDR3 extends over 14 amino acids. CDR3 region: CASSSRGGTGELFF. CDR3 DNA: TGTGCCAGCTCATCTCGGGGAGGGACCGGGGAGCTGTTTTTT.

The CDR3 nucleotides read TGTGCCAGCAGTGGGATGGGACGAGCTAACTATGGCTACACCTTC. This sequence encodes CASSGMGRANYGYTF. The chain uses TRBV25-1 and TRBJ1-2; tentative D call: TRBD1 (5 bases). Trimming pared 4 bases from V and 0 bases from J, leaving 12 bases between. Germline V gene lookup returns CDR1 MGHDK and CDR2 SYGVNS. The CDR3 has 15 residues.

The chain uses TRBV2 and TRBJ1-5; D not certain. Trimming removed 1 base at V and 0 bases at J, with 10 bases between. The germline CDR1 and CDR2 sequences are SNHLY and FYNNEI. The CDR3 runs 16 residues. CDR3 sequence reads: CASSEVAGYSNQPQHF. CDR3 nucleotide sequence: TGTGCCAGCAGTGAAGTGGCAGGCTATAGCAATCAGCCCCAGCATTTT.

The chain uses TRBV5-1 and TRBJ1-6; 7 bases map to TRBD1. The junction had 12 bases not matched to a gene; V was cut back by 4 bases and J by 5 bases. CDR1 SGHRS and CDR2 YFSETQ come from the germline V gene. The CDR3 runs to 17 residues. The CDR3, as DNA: TGCGCCAGCAGCGGGAGACAGGTCGGGACAGATAATTCACCCCTCCACTTT. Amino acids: CASSGRQVGTDNSPLHF.

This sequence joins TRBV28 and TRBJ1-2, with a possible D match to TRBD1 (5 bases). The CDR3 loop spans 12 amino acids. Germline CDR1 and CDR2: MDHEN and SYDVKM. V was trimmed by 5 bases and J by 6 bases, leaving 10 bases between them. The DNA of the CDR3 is TGTGCCAGCAGTCAGCAGGGTAATGGCTACACCTTC. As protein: CASSQQGNGYTF.

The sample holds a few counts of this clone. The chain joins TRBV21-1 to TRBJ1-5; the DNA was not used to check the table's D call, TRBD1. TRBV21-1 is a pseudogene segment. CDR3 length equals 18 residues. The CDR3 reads CASSKDPTGEDSNQPQHF. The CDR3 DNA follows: TGTGCCAGCAGCAAAGACCCGACAGGGGAGGATAGCAATCAGCCCCAGCATTTT.

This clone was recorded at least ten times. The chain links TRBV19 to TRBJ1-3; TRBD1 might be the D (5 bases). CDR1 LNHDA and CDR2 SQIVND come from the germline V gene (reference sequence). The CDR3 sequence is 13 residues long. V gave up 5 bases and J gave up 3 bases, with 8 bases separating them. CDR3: CASSADIGNTIYF. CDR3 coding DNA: TGTGCCAGTAGTGCGGACATTGGAAACACCATATATTTT.

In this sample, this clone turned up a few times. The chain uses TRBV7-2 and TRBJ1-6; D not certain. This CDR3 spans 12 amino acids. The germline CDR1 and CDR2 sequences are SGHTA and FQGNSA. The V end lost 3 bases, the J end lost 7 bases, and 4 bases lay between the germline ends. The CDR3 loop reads CASSFPNSPLHF. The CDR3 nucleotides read TGTGCCAGCAGCTTTCCCAATTCACCCCTCCACTTT. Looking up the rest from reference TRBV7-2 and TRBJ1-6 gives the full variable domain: GAGVSQSPSNKVTEKGKDVELRCDPISGHTALYWYRQSLGQGLEFLIYFQGNSAPDKSGLPSDRFSAERTGGSVSTLTIQRTQQEDSAVYLCASSFPNSPLHFGNGTRLTVT.

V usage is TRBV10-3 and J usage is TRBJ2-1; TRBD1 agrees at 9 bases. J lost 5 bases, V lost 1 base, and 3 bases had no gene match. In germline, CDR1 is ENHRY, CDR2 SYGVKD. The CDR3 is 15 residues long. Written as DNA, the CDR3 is TGTGCCATCAGTGAGTTACAGGGGGCTGACAATGAGCAGTTCTTC. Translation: CAISELQGADNEQFF.

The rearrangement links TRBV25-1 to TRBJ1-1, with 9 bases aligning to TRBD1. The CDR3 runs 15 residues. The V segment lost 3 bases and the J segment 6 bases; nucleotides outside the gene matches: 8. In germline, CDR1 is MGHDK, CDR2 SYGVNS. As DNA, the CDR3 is TGTGCCAGCAGTGACACCGGGACAGGGACCGCTGAAGCTTTCTTT. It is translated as CASSDTGTGTAEAFF.

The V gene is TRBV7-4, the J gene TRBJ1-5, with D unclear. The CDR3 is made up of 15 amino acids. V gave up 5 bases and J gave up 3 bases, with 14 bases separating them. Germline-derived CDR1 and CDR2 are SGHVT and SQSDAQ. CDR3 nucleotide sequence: TGTGCCAGCAGCGCTAGAGGGCCGACCAATCAGCCCCAGCATTTT. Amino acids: CASSARGPTNQPQHF.

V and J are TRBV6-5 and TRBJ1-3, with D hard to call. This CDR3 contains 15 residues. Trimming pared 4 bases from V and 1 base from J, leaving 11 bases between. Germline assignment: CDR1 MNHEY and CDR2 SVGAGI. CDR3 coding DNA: TGTGCCAGCAGTTTGAAAACGGGATCTGGAAACACCATATATTTT. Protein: CASSLKTGSGNTIYF.

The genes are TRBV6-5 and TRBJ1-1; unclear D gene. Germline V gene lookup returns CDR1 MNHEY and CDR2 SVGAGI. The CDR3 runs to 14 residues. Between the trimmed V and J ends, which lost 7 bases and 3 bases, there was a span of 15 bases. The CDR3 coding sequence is TGTGCCAGCAAGGAGACTGCAATCCACACTGAAGCTTTCTTT. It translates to CASKETAIHTEAFF.

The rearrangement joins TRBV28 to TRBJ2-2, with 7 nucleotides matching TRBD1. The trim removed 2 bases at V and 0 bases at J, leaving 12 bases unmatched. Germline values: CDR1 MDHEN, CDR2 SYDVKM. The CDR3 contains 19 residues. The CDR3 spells CASSLLKITGTANTGELFF. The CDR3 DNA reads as TGTGCCAGCAGTTTACTGAAAATCACCGGGACAGCGAACACCGGGGAGCTGTTTTTT.

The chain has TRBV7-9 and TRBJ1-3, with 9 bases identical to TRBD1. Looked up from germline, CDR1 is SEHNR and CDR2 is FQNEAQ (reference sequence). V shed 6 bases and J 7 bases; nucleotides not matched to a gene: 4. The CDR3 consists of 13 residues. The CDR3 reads CASRSGQGNTIYF. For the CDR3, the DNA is TGTGCCAGCAGATCTGGACAGGGGAACACCATATATTTT.